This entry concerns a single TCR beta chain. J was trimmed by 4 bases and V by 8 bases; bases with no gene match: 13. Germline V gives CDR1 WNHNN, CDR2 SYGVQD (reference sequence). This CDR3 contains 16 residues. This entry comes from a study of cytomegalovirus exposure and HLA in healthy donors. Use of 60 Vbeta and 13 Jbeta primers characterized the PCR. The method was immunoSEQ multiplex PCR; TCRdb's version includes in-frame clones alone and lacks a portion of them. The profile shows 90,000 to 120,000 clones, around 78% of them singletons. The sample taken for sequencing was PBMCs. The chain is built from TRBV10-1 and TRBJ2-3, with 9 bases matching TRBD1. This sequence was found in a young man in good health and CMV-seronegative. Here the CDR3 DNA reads TGCGCCAGCGTCCCGGGACAGGGATCGCCCTCAGATACGCAGTATTTT. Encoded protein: CASVPGQGSPSDTQYF.